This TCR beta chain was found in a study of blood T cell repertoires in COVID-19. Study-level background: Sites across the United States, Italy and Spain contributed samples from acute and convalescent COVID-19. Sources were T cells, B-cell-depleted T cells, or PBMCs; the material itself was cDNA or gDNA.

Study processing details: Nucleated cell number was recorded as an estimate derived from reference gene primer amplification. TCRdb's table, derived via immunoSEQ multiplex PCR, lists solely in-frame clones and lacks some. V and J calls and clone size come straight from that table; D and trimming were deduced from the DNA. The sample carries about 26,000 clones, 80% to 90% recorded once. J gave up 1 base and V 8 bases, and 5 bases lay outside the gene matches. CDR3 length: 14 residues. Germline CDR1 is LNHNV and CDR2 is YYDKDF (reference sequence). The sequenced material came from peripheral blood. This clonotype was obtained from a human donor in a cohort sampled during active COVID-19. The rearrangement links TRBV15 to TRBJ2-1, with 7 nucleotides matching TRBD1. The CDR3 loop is CATSPGQSYNEQFF. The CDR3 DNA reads TGTGCCACCTCACCGGGACAGTCCTACAATGAGCAGTTCTTC.